This T cell receptor beta chain emerged from a study of blood T cell repertoires in COVID-19. Whole-study context: Samples came from the United States, Italy and Spain, spanning acute and convalescent COVID-19. Nucleic acid was either cDNA or gDNA, and it came from T cells, B-cell-depleted T cells, or PBMCs.

The authors' processing: Amplification from reference gene primers served as the basis for estimated nucleated cell counts. This table comes from immunoSEQ multiplex PCR, and its TCRdb copy is limited to in-frame clones, with some not included. That table supplies the V and J calls and clone size; D and trimming were determined from the DNA. The data show about 100,000 clones, over 65% seen once. The germline gives CDR1 MNHEY, CDR2 SVGEGT. The CDR3 is 14 residues long. V was pared by 3 bases and J by 4 bases, with 12 bases between. The chain recombines TRBV6-2 or TRBV6-3 with TRBJ1-2, with D hard to call. The material sequenced was peripheral blood. This clonotype was sampled from a human donor in a cohort sampled during active COVID-19. The CDR3 coding sequence is TGTGCCAGCAGTTATTTTTCCACCGGCTATGGCTACACCTTC. Translating gives CASSYFSTGYGYTF.